This T cell receptor beta chain was sequenced in a study of cytomegalovirus exposure and HLA in healthy donors. Study observations and caveats: Evidence from a later analysis indicated that most CMV-associated TCR beta chains looked HLA-restricted.

Remarks on this clone: Antigen: not known.

PCR primers comprised 60 Vbeta and 13 Jbeta primers. The assay was immunoSEQ multiplex PCR, and TCRdb's table has in-frame clones only and misses some. The sample consists of 80,000 to 100,000 clones, about 81% of them appearing once. This CDR3 has 15 amino acids. Trimming stripped 5 bases from V and 0 bases from J, with 9 bases between. The germline gives CDR1 SGHRS, CDR2 YFSETQ. Specimen: PBMCs. The V gene is TRBV5-1, the J gene TRBJ2-6; D call uncertain. The receptor was derived from a middle-aged man in good health and CMV-seronegative. CDR3 bases: TGCGCCAGCAGGGCAGTCCTCTCTGGGGCCAACGTCCTGACTTTC. This sequence encodes CASRAVLSGANVLTF.